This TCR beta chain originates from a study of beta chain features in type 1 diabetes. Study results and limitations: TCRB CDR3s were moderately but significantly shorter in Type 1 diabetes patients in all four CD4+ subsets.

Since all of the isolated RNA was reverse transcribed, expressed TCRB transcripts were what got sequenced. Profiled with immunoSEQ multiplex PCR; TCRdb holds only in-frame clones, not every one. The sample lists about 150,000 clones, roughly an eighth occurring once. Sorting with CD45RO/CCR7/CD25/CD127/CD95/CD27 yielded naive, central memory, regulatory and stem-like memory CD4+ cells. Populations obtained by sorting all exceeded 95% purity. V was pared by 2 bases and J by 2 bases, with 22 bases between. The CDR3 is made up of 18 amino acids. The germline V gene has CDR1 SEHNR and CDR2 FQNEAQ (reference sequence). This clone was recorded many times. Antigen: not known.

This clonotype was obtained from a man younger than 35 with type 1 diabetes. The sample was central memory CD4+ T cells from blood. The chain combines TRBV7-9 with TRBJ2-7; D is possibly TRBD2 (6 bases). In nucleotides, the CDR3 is TGTGCCAGCAGCTTAAGCCCCCTTGCGGACTATAAAACCTACGAGCAGTACTTC. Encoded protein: CASSLSPLADYKTYEQYF.